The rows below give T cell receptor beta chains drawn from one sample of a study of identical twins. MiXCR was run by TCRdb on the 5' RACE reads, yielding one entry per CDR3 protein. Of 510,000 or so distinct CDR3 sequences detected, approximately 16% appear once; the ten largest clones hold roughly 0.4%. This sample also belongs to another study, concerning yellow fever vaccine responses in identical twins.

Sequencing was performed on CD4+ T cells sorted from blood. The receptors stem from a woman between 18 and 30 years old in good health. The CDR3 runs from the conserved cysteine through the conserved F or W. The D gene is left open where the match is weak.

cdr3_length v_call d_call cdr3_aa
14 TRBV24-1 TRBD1 CATSLSGQPSEQYF
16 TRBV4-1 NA CASSHLDLLVYGEQFF
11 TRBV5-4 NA CAWTTYYEQYF
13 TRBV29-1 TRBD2 CSVGASGSYEQYF
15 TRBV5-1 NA CASSFGEGAPYEQYF
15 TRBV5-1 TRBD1 CASSLTGQEANEQFF
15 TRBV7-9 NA CASSPIRQFDNEQFF
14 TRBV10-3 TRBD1 CAIGDRGGNQPQHF
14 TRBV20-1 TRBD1 CSARVTGDLYGYTF
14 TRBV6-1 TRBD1 CASTTGGSGNTIYF
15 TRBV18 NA CASSPPGTPTGELFF
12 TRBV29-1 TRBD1 CSVTTGIAEQFF
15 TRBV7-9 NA CASSFIGGQGEKLFF
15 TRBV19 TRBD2 CASSIVTSGRIEQYF
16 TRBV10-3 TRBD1 CAISESAGGNTGELFF
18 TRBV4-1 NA CTSSPLALTGRGYNEQFF
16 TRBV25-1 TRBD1 CASSDQPTGSGSPLHF
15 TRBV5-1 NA CASSLGAGSGTEAFF
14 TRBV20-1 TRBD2 CSARGDYVQETQYF
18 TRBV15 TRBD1 CATSRAPIGQGRPGELFF
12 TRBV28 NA CASSFSGSGYTF
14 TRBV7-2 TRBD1 CASSLVGQGAEAFF
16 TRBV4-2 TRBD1 CASSVATGDVHNEQFF
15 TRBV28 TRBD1 CASSSRQGTYNEQFF
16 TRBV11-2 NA CASSLVAGTYQETQYF
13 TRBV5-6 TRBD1 CASRRQGSGELFF
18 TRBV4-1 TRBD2 CASSQAPSRVAGGDTQYF
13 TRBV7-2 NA CASSLRQHQPQHF
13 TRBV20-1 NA CSASIRVNYGYTF
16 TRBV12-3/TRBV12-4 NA CASSFSAGGRTDTQYF
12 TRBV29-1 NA CSLKTSYNEQFF
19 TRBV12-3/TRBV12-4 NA CASSPRGTGTTGVGNEQFF
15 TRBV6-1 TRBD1 CASRSRDRRTDTQYF